This T cell receptor beta chain was profiled in a study of OX40 agonist ivuxolimab in advanced cancers. The wider study: The treatment was a fully human IgG2 OX40 agonist, ivuxolimab. Among those treated, three patients had partial responses, one with hepatocellular carcinoma and two with cutaneous melanoma. Every 2 weeks, ivuxolimab was infused into the patients intravenously at between 0.01 and 10 mg/kg. Notes on the study in general: Among the least clonally expanded were partial responders at 0.1-3.0 mg/kg.

This clone was recorded once. Its antigen is not identified. The method was immunoSEQ multiplex PCR; TCRdb's version includes in-frame clones alone and lacks a portion of them. Here the sample spans 65,000 to 80,000 clones, about 91% being singletons. V was clipped by 5 bases and J by 0 bases; unmatched bases: 8. There are 18 residues in the CDR3. Germline V gene sequence: CDR1 SNHLY, CDR2 FYNNEI. The chain couples TRBV2 to TRBJ2-2, with TRBD2 matching over 11 bases. The sequence was collected from an adult with an advanced solid tumor such as melanoma, head and neck, liver or kidney cancer. The specimen was CD4+ or CD8+ T cells sorted from blood, collected in a trial of the OX40 agonist ivuxolimab. This CDR3 reads CASSRGTSGRSNTGELFF. CDR3 in DNA: TGTGCCAGCAGTAGGGGAACTAGCGGGAGATCGAACACCGGGGAGCTGTTTTTT.